The rows below give T cell receptor beta chains drawn from one sample of a study of blood T cell repertoires in COVID-19. The repertoire was sequenced with immunoSEQ multiplex PCR; TCRdb's copy has only in-frame clones and lacks some. The table has about 210,000 clones, around four fifths seen once. The sample was peripheral blood. The receptors here all came from a woman aged 45-60 years with acute or convalescent COVID-19. CDR3s include the opening cysteine and the closing phenylalanine or tryptophan. D genes are given only for firm matches. For some rows the clone size is stated as once, few or many, or as a class when expanded; others skip it.

.	TRBV7-2	.	TRBJ2-2	TGTGCCAGCAGCCCAAAACGGGCGAACACCGGGGAGCTGTTTTTT	CASSPKRANTGELFF
.	TRBV28	TRBD1	TRBJ2-1	TGTGCCAGCAGCCCCCTTGGGACAGGGGACTACAATGAGCAGTTCTTC	CASSPLGTGDYNEQFF
.	TRBV27	TRBD1	TRBJ2-7	TGTGCCAGCAGTACCGGGACAGGGGTCTCCGAGCAGTACTTC	CASSTGTGVSEQYF
once	TRBV19	.	TRBJ2-1	TGTGCCAGTAGTATGTCTTGGGTAGCGTACAATGAGCAGTTCTTC	CASSMSWVAYNEQFF
.	TRBV7-2	TRBD1	TRBJ2-6	TGTGCCAGCAGCCTAAACAGGGGGAAAGGGGCCAACGTCCTGACTTTC	CASSLNRGKGANVLTF
.	TRBV7-2	.	TRBJ2-7	TGTGCCAGCAGCTTAGTTACGGGAGTAATCGACGAGCAGTACTTC	CASSLVTGVIDEQYF
.	TRBV15	.	TRBJ2-6	TGTGCCACTCGGACAGACCCCTCTGGGGCCAACGTCCTGACTTTC	CATRTDPSGANVLTF
.	TRBV7-9	TRBD2	TRBJ2-1	TGTGCCAGCAGCTCGGGACTAGCGGTATACAATGAGCAGTTCTTC	CASSSGLAVYNEQFF
once	TRBV29-1	TRBD1	TRBJ2-1	TGCAGCGTTGGTGGGACAGGGTTTAACAATGAGCAGTTCTTC	CSVGGTGFNNEQFF
.	TRBV18	.	TRBJ1-2	TGTGCCAGCTCGTCAGGGGATGGCTACACCTTC	CASSSGDGYTF
once	TRBV2	.	TRBJ1-5	TGTGCCAGCAGTGAAGGTGGGGTGTGGGGGCATGACAATCAGCCCCAGCATTTT	CASSEGGVWGHDNQPQHF
.	TRBV5-1	TRBD2	TRBJ2-1	TGCGCCAGCAGCCCCGGGACTAGCGGGTACAATGAGCAGTTCTTC	CASSPGTSGYNEQFF
once	TRBV7-9	.	TRBJ2-2	TGTGCCAGCAGCTTAGCGGGAGTACAGACCGGGGAGCTGTTTTTT	CASSLAGVQTGELFF
.	TRBV7-3	TRBD1	TRBJ2-7	TGTGCCAGCAGCACGCAGGGGGCGAGTCCCGAGCAGTACTTC	CASSTQGASPEQYF
once	TRBV29-1	TRBD1	TRBJ1-2	TGCAGCGTTGAAAGGACAGGGGGTGGCTACACCTTC	CSVERTGGGYTF
few	TRBV2	.	TRBJ1-5	TGTGCCAGCAGTGAACTTGGGGGGGGGCAGCCCCAGCATTTT	CASSELGGGQPQHF
once	TRBV5-1	.	TRBJ2-3	TGCGCCAGCAGTCACCGGGCAGATACGCAGTATTTT	CASSHRADTQYF
.	TRBV7-9	.	TRBJ1-4	TGTGCCAGCAGCTTATCGGGGGATGAAAAACTGTTTTTT	CASSLSGDEKLFF
.	TRBV27	.	TRBJ2-7	TGTGCCAGCAGTTCTAGTATAGTTTACGAGCAGTACTTC	CASSSSIVYEQYF
.	TRBV28	TRBD1	TRBJ1-6	TGTGCCAGCGGCTTAGACAGGGGGCGCGACAGAACCCTCCACTTT	CASGLDRGRDRTLHF
.	TRBV2	.	TRBJ2-5	TGTGCCAGCAGTGAAATTCTGGGGCTCGGCCAAGAGACCCAGTACTTC	CASSEILGLGQETQYF
.	TRBV10-3	TRBD1	TRBJ1-1	TGTGCCATCAGCACGCCCGGACAGGCTGGGACTGAAGCTTTCTTT	CAISTPGQAGTEAFF
.	TRBV6-1	TRBD2	TRBJ2-1	TGTGCCAGCAGTGAAATGGGTAGCGGGGGATACAATGAGCAGTTCTTC	CASSEMGSGGYNEQFF
once	TRBV5-1	.	TRBJ1-4	TGCGCCAGCAGCTTGGACAGGGCTAATGAAAAACTGTTTTTT	CASSLDRANEKLFF
.	TRBV3-1/TRBV3-2	TRBD2	TRBJ2-1	TGTGCCAGCAGCCAAAGCGCCGGGAGGGGTAATGAGCAGTTCTTC	CASSQSAGRGNEQFF
.	TRBV3-1/TRBV3-2	.	TRBJ1-1	TGTGCCTGCAGCCTTCATAACACTGAAGCTTTCTTT	CACSLHNTEAFF
.	TRBV11-1	TRBD1	TRBJ2-7	TGTGCCAGCAGCACCCGACAGGGAGCTGACTACGAGCAGTACTTC	CASSTRQGADYEQYF
few	TRBV9	.	TRBJ1-6	TGTGCCAGCAGCGTAGAAGACGGGGGGAATTCACCCCTCCACTTT	CASSVEDGGNSPLHF
.	TRBV9	.	TRBJ2-3	TGTGCCAGCAGCGTATCGGGCACAGATACGCAGTATTTT	CASSVSGTDTQYF
once	TRBV5-4	TRBD2	TRBJ2-1	TGTGCCAGCAGCTTGCCGGGACTAGAGGGCGATGAGCAGTTCTTC	CASSLPGLEGDEQFF
.	TRBV5-1	.	TRBJ2-7	TGCGCCAGCAGCTTGGAGCCAGGGCGCCCGGACGGTCAATCCTACGAGCAGTACTTC	CASSLEPGRPDGQSYEQYF
.	TRBV6-5	TRBD1	TRBJ1-2	TGTGCCAGCAGTTACACGCGGACAGGGAAGTTCTCCTTC	CASSYTRTGKFSF
few	TRBV3-1/TRBV3-2	.	TRBJ2-7	TGTGCCAGCAGCCAAGTGTCGTCCTACGAGCAGTACTTC	CASSQVSSYEQYF
.	TRBV9	.	TRBJ2-1	TGTGCCAGCAGCGCGCGAGGGGGTACAACGGAGCAGTTCTTC	CASSARGGTTEQFF
.	TRBV28	TRBD2	TRBJ2-7	TGTGCCAGCCGCGGTGGCGGGAGTAACAACGAGCAGTACTTC	CASRGGGSNNEQYF
.	TRBV28	TRBD2	TRBJ2-1	TGTGCCAGCACTACCGGGACTAGCGGGAGGAGGGAGCAGTTCTTC	CASTTGTSGRREQFF
.	TRBV28	TRBD1	TRBJ1-1	TGTGCCAGCAGTTTAGAGGGGGCGGAAAGTACTGAAGCTTTCTTT	CASSLEGAESTEAFF
.	TRBV4-1	TRBD2	TRBJ2-1	TGCGCCAGCAGCCAAGGGCGTGGGAGGGGACTCTGGGATGAGCAGTTCTTC	CASSQGRGRGLWDEQFF
.	TRBV6-2/TRBV6-3	.	TRBJ2-2	TGTGCCAGCAGTCCCCTCAGGGGCAGATCCGGGGAGCTGTTTTTT	CASSPLRGRSGELFF
.	TRBV27	.	TRBJ1-2	TGTGCCAGCAGTGCGCGACAGCGAGGGGGCTATGGCTACACCTTC	CASSARQRGGYGYTF
few	TRBV2	TRBD2	TRBJ2-5	TGTGCCAGTTGTAGCGGGACTCCCGGGGAGACCCAGTACTTC	CASCSGTPGETQYF
.	TRBV13	.	TRBJ2-5	TGTGCCAGCAGCTTTTGGCAGGTGGAGACCCAGTACTTC	CASSFWQVETQYF
.	TRBV27	.	TRBJ1-4	TGTGCCACCCGTTCGGGATTGCGTGAAAAACTGTTTTTT	CATRSGLREKLFF
.	TRBV7-2	.	TRBJ2-2	TGTGCCAGCAGCTTAGTACTTACCGGGGAGCTGTTTTTT	CASSLVLTGELFF
.	TRBV3-1/TRBV3-2	.	TRBJ2-2	TGTGCCAGCAGCCAAAGCCACGCGCGGGAGCTGTTTTTT	CASSQSHARELFF
.	TRBV6-4	TRBD2	TRBJ2-2	TGTGCCAGCAGTGAGGCGGGAGGAAACGGGGAGCTGTTTTTT	CASSEAGGNGELFF
.	TRBV9	TRBD1	TRBJ1-2	TGTGCCAGCAGTGACGAGGGGACAGGGAATCTGGATGGCTACACCTTC	CASSDEGTGNLDGYTF
.	TRBV7-7	.	TRBJ2-1	TGTGCTAGCAGCCCGGGGTCCTACAATGAGCAGTTCTTC	CASSPGSYNEQFF
.	TRBV15	.	TRBJ2-7	TGTGCCACCAGTAAGACAGGAAACTATCGCGAGCAGTACTTC	CATSKTGNYREQYF
.	TRBV19	.	TRBJ2-5	TGTGCCAGTAGTATATCTAGCGCTCAAGAGACCCAGTACTTC	CASSISSAQETQYF
once	TRBV11-2	.	TRBJ2-1	TGTGCCAGCAGCTTATTCGGGACACCATACAATGAGCAGTTCTTC	CASSLFGTPYNEQFF
.	TRBV10-3	.	TRBJ1-1	TGTGCCATCAGGAAACAGAGAAACACTGAAGCTTTCTTT	CAIRKQRNTEAFF
few	TRBV7-8	.	TRBJ1-1	TGTGCCAGCAGCTTAGACGACACGGGGAGAGAAGCTTTCTTT	CASSLDDTGREAFF
few	TRBV27	.	TRBJ1-5	TGTGCCAGCAGTCCCAGGTATAGCAATCAGCCCCAGCATTTT	CASSPRYSNQPQHF
.	TRBV19	TRBD1	TRBJ2-7	TGTGCCAGTAGTATTATCGGCGGACAGGGGGCGAAGGGGGACTACGAGCAGTACTTC	CASSIIGGQGAKGDYEQYF
few	TRBV29-1	.	TRBJ2-5	TGCAGCGTTGATGATATGGGAGAATCGGGGGAGACCCAGTACTTC	CSVDDMGESGETQYF
.	TRBV6-5	.	TRBJ1-3	TGTGCCAGCAGTCCGGGTCGTTCGGGAAACACCATATATTTT	CASSPGRSGNTIYF
.	TRBV5-5	TRBD2	TRBJ2-1	TGTGCCAGCAGTTTTTCTAGCGGGGGGAATGAGCAGTTCTTC	CASSFSSGGNEQFF
.	TRBV12-5	.	TRBJ2-2	TGTGCTAGTGGTTTGTCCCCGGCCGGGGAGCTGTTTTTT	CASGLSPAGELFF